This T cell receptor beta chain was profiled in a study of Graves' ophthalmopathy and Graves' hyperthyroidism. Amplifying from RNA transcripts, the study obtained TCR beta CDR3 regions. In the first round, RT-PCR was carried out with HTBI primers, and a multiplex PCR formed the second round. TCRdb ran MiXCR on the multiplex PCR reads and lists one entry per CDR3 protein. The profile shows hundreds of thousands of distinct CDR3 sequences, roughly 20% of them singletons. Germline trimming cut 6 bases from V and 4 bases from J; bases unmatched to any gene: 5. The CDR3 sequence is 13 residues long. The rearrangement joins TRBV12-3 or TRBV12-4 to TRBJ2-5; 7 positions agree with TRBD1. Material for sequencing was peripheral blood. This clonotype was obtained from a woman between 18 and 30 years old with stable Graves' hyperthyroidism. Some clones in this sample may be carry-over from other donors' samples. CDR3 sequence reads: CASRSQGVETQYF. CDR3 coding DNA: TGTGCCAGCAGGAGTCAGGGGGTAGAGACCCAGTACTTC.